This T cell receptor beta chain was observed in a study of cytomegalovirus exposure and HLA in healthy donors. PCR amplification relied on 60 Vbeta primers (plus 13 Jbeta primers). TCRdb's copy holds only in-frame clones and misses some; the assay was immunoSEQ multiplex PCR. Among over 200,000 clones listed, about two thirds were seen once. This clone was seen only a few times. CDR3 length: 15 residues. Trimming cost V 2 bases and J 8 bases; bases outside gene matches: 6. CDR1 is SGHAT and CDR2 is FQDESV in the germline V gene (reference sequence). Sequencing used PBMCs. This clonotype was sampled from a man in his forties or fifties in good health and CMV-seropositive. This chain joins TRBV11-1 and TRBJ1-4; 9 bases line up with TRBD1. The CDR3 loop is CASSLLQGAREKLFF. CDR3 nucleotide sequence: TGTGCCAGCAGCTTACTACAGGGGGCGCGAGAAAAACTGTTTTTT.